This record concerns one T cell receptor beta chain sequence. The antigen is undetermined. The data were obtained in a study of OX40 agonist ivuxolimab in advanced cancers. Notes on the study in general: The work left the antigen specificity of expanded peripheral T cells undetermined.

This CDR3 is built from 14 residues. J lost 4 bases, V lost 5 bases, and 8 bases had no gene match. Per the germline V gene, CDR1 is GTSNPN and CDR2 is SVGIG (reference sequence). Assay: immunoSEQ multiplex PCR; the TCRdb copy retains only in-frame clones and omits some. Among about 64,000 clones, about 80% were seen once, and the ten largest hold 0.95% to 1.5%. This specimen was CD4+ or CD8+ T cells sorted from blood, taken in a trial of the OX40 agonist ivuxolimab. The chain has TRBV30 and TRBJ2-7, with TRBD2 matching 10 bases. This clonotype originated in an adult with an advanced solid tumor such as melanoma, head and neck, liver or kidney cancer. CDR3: CAWGPGLARYEQYF. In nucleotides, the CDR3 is TGTGCCTGGGGCCCGGGACTAGCGCGATACGAGCAGTACTTC.